The rows below give T cell receptor beta chains drawn from one sample of a study of neoadjuvant anti-PD-1 for oral cavity cancer. Libraries were prepared by immunoSEQ multiplex PCR; TCRdb keeps only in-frame clonotypes and omits some of them. This table has 10,000 to 15,000 clones, around 60% appearing once. Here the sequenced sample was tumor tissue, taken before nivolumab (anti-PD-1) treatment. These receptors originate from a person between 40 and 85 years old with oral cavity squamous cell carcinoma. Both conserved end residues are part of each CDR3. The D gene is left open where the match is weak. Some rows mark clone size as missing; the rest say once, few, many or name a class of expanded clone.

d_call j_call v_call clone_size cdr3_length cdr3_aa cdr3_nt
. TRBJ1-1 TRBV28 . 13 CASRPTANTEAFF TGTGCCAGCAGACCAACAGCGAACACTGAAGCTTTCTTT
. TRBJ2-3 TRBV6-5 . 12 CASRGGTDTQYF TGTGCCAGCAGGGGGGGCACAGATACGCAGTATTTT
. TRBJ2-2 TRBV29-1 . 13 CSVVRGNTGELFF TGCAGCGTTGTTAGGGGAAACACCGGGGAGCTGTTTTTT
TRBD2 TRBJ2-4 TRBV5-1 once 15 CASSPTSGGKNIQYF TGCGCCAGCAGCCCGACTAGCGGGGGAAAAAACATTCAGTACTTC
. TRBJ2-5 TRBV5-6 few 14 CASSASGTEETQYF TGTGCCAGCAGCGCCTCCGGGACGGAAGAGACCCAGTACTTC
. TRBJ2-5 TRBV11-2 . 12 CASSPYLETQYF TGTGCCAGCAGCCCTTATCTAGAGACCCAGTACTTC
TRBD2 TRBJ2-5 TRBV7-3 . 16 CASSQMAGGGWETQYF TGTGCCAGCAGCCAGATGGCGGGAGGAGGATGGGAGACCCAGTACTTC
TRBD2 TRBJ2-1 TRBV5-5 few 16 CASSAGTSASRDEQFF TGTGCCAGCAGCGCGGGGACTAGCGCCAGCCGCGATGAGCAGTTCTTC
TRBD1 TRBJ2-6 TRBV7-9 medium-sized 17 CASSLGTGGFGANVLTF TGTGCCAGCAGCTTAGGCACAGGGGGCTTCGGGGCCAACGTCCTGACTTTC
TRBD1 TRBJ2-1 TRBV7-9 . 15 CASSPPGQGGNEQFF TGTGCCAGCAGCCCCCCTGGACAGGGGGGGAATGAGCAGTTCTTC
TRBD2 TRBJ2-7 TRBV7-9 once 16 CASSRTSGTLSYEQYF TGTGCCAGCAGCCGGACTAGCGGGACCCTTTCCTACGAGCAGTACTTC
. TRBJ2-6 TRBV5-6 . 18 CASSLGPPTASGANVLTF TGTGCCAGCAGCTTAGGGCCTCCCACAGCCTCTGGGGCCAACGTCCTGACTTTC
. TRBJ2-1 TRBV5-4 medium-sized 14 CASSLEDWSNEQFF TGTGCCAGCAGCTTGGAGGACTGGTCCAATGAGCAGTTCTTC
. TRBJ1-3 TRBV30 . 15 CAWSAISRAGNTIYF TGTGCCTGGAGCGCCATCTCCCGGGCTGGAAACACCATATATTTT
. TRBJ2-6 TRBV2 few 13 CASSRSGANVLTF TGTGCCAGCAGTCGCTCTGGGGCCAACGTCCTGACTTTC
. TRBJ2-3 TRBV4-1 . 15 CASSRLQGQADTQYF TGCGCCAGCAGCCGATTACAGGGACAAGCAGATACGCAGTATTTT
. TRBJ1-5 TRBV6-5 . 13 CASSYTGDQPQHF TGTGCCAGCAGTTACACCGGTGATCAGCCCCAGCATTTT
. TRBJ1-1 TRBV15 . 12 CATSRVSHEPFF TGTGCCACCAGCAGAGTATCCCACGAACCTTTCTTT
TRBD1 TRBJ2-1 TRBV5-4 . 13 CASQGESYNEQFF TGTGCCAGCCAGGGGGAGTCGTACAATGAGCAGTTCTTC
TRBD2 TRBJ2-2 TRBV11-2 few 16 CASSLALAGGSGELFF TGTGCCAGCAGCTTAGCTCTAGCGGGAGGTTCCGGGGAGCTGTTTTTT
TRBD2 TRBJ2-7 TRBV7-9 few 14 CASSFSGRSYEQYF TGTGCCAGCAGCTTTAGCGGGAGATCCTACGAGCAGTACTTC
. TRBJ2-5 TRBV10-3 . 15 CAISPKGSEQETQYF TGTGCCATCAGCCCCAAGGGGTCCGAACAAGAGACCCAGTACTTC
TRBD1 TRBJ1-5 TRBV6-5 . 15 CASSQGRGDNQPQHF TGTGCCAGCAGTCAAGGCAGGGGGGACAATCAGCCCCAGCATTTT
. TRBJ2-6 TRBV5-1 . 17 CASSLGRQSLGANVLTF TGCGCCAGCAGCCTGGGACGGCAGAGCCTTGGGGCCAACGTCCTGACTTTC
. TRBJ1-1 TRBV6-1 few 13 CASRQSLNTEAFF TGTGCCAGCAGACAGTCCTTGAACACTGAAGCTTTCTTT
TRBD1 TRBJ2-7 TRBV6-5 . 15 CASSYGTGGSYEQYF TGTGCCAGCAGTTACGGGACAGGGGGCTCCTACGAGCAGTACTTC
TRBD1 TRBJ2-2 TRBV29-1 . 14 CSVTGQENTGELFF TGCAGCGTGACGGGACAGGAGAACACCGGGGAGCTGTTTTTT
TRBD2 TRBJ2-1 TRBV18 . 16 CASSPGPSGTYNEQFF TGTGCCAGCTCACCAGGCCCTAGCGGGACCTACAATGAGCAGTTCTTC
. TRBJ1-2 TRBV6-5 few 16 CASSFQGGEGWGGYTF TGTGCCAGCAGTTTTCAAGGCGGCGAGGGTTGGGGAGGCTACACCTTC
. TRBJ2-7 TRBV7-2 . 14 CASSLYMGSYEQYF TGTGCCAGCAGCTTATATATGGGTTCCTACGAGCAGTACTTC
TRBD1 TRBJ2-3 TRBV11-3 large 16 CASSSARQGPTDTQYF TGTGCCAGCAGCTCCGCCCGACAGGGACCCACAGATACGCAGTATTTT
. TRBJ2-7 TRBV14 . 15 CASSSYDRNSYEQYF TGTGCCAGCAGCTCATATGACAGGAACTCCTACGAGCAGTACTTC
. TRBJ1-4 TRBV2 . 14 CASSAGRTNEKLFF TGTGCCAGCAGTGCGGGCAGAACTAATGAAAAACTGTTTTTT
TRBD1 TRBJ2-6 TRBV5-4 few 18 CASSLGGQGRSGANVLTF TGTGCCAGCAGCTTGGGTGGACAGGGGAGATCTGGGGCCAACGTCCTGACTTTC
TRBD2 TRBJ2-5 TRBV19 . 15 CASRPQLAGQETQYF TGTGCCAGTAGGCCCCAACTAGCGGGTCAAGAGACCCAGTACTTC
TRBD1 TRBJ2-1 TRBV18 once 15 CASSRDRASNNEQFF TGTGCCAGCTCACGGGACAGGGCAAGTAACAATGAGCAGTTCTTC
. TRBJ1-2 TRBV29-1 . 13 CSVGTAGTYGYTF TGCAGCGTTGGGACAGCCGGAACGTATGGCTACACCTTC
. TRBJ2-7 TRBV9 large 14 CASSVGQSSYEQYF TGTGCCAGCAGCGTAGGACAGTCCTCCTACGAGCAGTACTTC
TRBD1 TRBJ2-7 TRBV6-5 . 16 CASSYSRTGDSYEQYF TGTGCCAGCAGTTACTCCCGGACAGGGGATTCTTACGAGCAGTACTTC
. TRBJ2-7 TRBV30 . 14 CAWSTVGSSVEQYF TGTGCCTGGAGTACGGTCGGATCCTCCGTCGAGCAGTACTTC
. TRBJ2-7 TRBV11-2 . 15 CASSLAQRSSYEQYF TGTGCCAGCAGCTTAGCCCAGCGGAGCTCCTACGAGCAGTACTTC
TRBD2 TRBJ2-7 TRBV29-1 few 13 CSVIAGGPYEQYF TGCAGCGTTATAGCGGGAGGACCCTACGAGCAGTACTTC
. TRBJ1-2 TRBV4-2 . 13 CASSLGAGDGYTF TGTGCCAGCAGCTTAGGGGCCGGGGATGGCTACACCTTC